The 32 T cell receptor beta chains given below trace back to one sample, sequenced in a study of cytomegalovirus exposure and HLA in healthy donors. Primers for the PCR totalled 60 Vbeta and 13 Jbeta. Data came from immunoSEQ multiplex PCR; TCRdb stores just in-frame clones and leaves some out. The sample comprises some 190,000 clones, nearly 80% of which are singletons, and about 3.1% rests with the top ten. Material: PBMCs. All receptors come from a female donor in good health and CMV-seronegative.

This clone was recorded once. The J gene is TRBJ2-3, the V gene TRBV5-1; TRBD2 aligns across 9 bases. Trimming at V came to 1 base and at J to 6 bases, leaving 15 bases not matched to a gene. From germline, CDR1 is SGHRS and CDR2 YFSETQ. CDR3 length: 18 residues. For the CDR3, the DNA is TGCGCCAGCAGCTTGTGGGGTGGTAGCGGGGGACCTACGGATACGCAGTATTTT. It specifies CASSLWGGSGGPTDTQYF. Looking up the rest from reference TRBV5-1 and TRBJ2-3 gives the full variable domain: KAGVTQTPRYLIKTRGQQVTLSCSPISGHRSVSWYQQTPGQGLQFLFEYFSETQRNKGNFPGRFSGRQFSNSRSEMNVSTLELGDSALYLCASSLWGGSGGPTDTQYFGPGTRLTVL.

The genes are TRBV14 and TRBJ2-1; 11 bases line up with TRBD2. The trim removed 3 bases at V and 4 bases at J, leaving 8 bases unmatched. Germline V gene data show CDR1 as SGHDN and CDR2 as FVKESK. The CDR3 sequence is 17 residues long. The CDR3 DNA follows: TGTGCCAGCAGCCATAGACTAGCGGGGACTGGGTACAATGAGCAGTTCTTC. Translating gives CASSHRLAGTGYNEQFF.

The rearrangement joins TRBV28 to TRBJ2-2; 11 bases fit TRBD2. V lost 6 bases and J lost 4; bases outside the gene matches: 7. The CDR3 covers 16 residues. Per germline, CDR1 MDHEN and CDR2 SYDVKM. The CDR3 here is CASRRTGTSGTGELFF. Written as DNA, the CDR3 is TGTGCCAGCAGGAGAACCGGGACTAGCGGCACCGGGGAGCTGTTTTTT.

V usage is TRBV2 and J usage is TRBJ2-6; 12 bases agree with TRBD1. The J segment lost 3 bases and the V segment lost 3 bases, leaving 3 bases of the junction unmatched. The CDR3 loop spans 17 amino acids. The germline gives CDR1 SNHLY, CDR2 FYNNEI. The CDR3 DNA is TGTGCCAGCAGTGAGGGACAGGGGGCGCGTGGGGCCAACGTCCTGACTTTC. It specifies CASSEGQGARGANVLTF.

This sequence joins TRBV19 and TRBJ1-4; 9 bases are a match to TRBD1. The junction had 8 bases not matched to a gene; V was cut back by 5 bases and J by 7 bases. CDR1 is LNHDA and CDR2 is SQIVND in the germline V gene (reference sequence). The CDR3 contains 15 residues. CDR3 residues: CASSGRTGVIEKLFF. The CDR3 DNA sequence: TGTGCCAGTAGTGGAAGGACAGGGGTGATTGAAAAACTGTTTTTT.

V gene TRBV7-6 combines with J gene TRBJ2-7, with 8 bases identical to TRBD2. CDR1 is SGHVS, CDR2 FNYEAQ, per germline. This CDR3 has 16 residues. V dropped 6 bases and J dropped 3; count of bases not matched to a gene: 13. In DNA, the CDR3 is TGTGCCAGCAGTCCCCGTACGGGACTAGAGTACTACGAGCAGTACTTC. Translating gives CASSPRTGLEYYEQYF.

This clone has just one count. The chain couples TRBV18 to TRBJ2-7; TRBD1 might be the D (5 bases). The CDR3 is made up of 14 amino acids. Germline V gene lookup returns CDR1 KGHSH and CDR2 LQKENI. The V end was cut by 3 bases, the J end by 2 bases, with 11 bases between. This chain's CDR3 is CASSPGRVAYEQYF. The CDR3 DNA reads TGTGCCAGCTCACCGGGCAGGGTCGCCTACGAGCAGTACTTC. The full variable domain, its missing parts supplied by reference TRBV18 and TRBJ2-7, is NAGVMQNPRHLVRRRGQEARLRCSPMKGHSHVYWYRQLPEEGLKFMVYLQKENIIDESGMPKERFSAEFPKEGPSILRIQQVVRGDSAAYFCASSPGRVAYEQYFGPGTRLTVT.

In this sample, this clone turned up a few times. Here the CDR3 reads CASSLFMEGGNSPLHF. Here the CDR3 DNA reads TGTGCCAGCAGCTTATTTATGGAAGGGGGTAACTCACCCCTCCACTTT. The chain has TRBV7-8 and TRBJ1-6; possibly TRBD1 for D (6 bases). The germline V gene has CDR1 SGHVS and CDR2 FQNEAQ. The CDR3 length is 16 residues. Trimming removed 2 bases from V and 10 bases from J, with 18 bases in between.

This chain links TRBV7-2 with TRBJ1-4, with D maybe TRBD1 (5 bases). In germline, CDR1 is SGHTA, CDR2 FQGNSA. The CDR3 runs 14 residues. V was shortened by 3 bases and J by 3 bases, with 8 bases between the two germline ends. CDR3 in DNA: TGTGCCAGCAGCTTCCAGGGATCTAATGAAAAACTGTTTTTT. As protein: CASSFQGSNEKLFF.

The table lists this clone with a few counts. This chain links TRBV5-1 with TRBJ1-4, with 12 bases that match TRBD1. J gave up 7 bases and V 4 bases, and 8 bases lay outside the gene matches. Per the germline V gene, CDR1 is SGHRS and CDR2 is YFSETQ. This CDR3 is 16 amino acids long. CDR3 bases: TGCGCCAGCAGCCCGGGGGGACAGGGGGCTGGTGAAAAACTGTTTTTT. It codes for CASSPGGQGAGEKLFF.

The rearrangement joins TRBV5-5 to TRBJ1-1; D perhaps matches TRBD1 (6 bases). Germline V lookup: CDR1 SGHKS, CDR2 YYEKEE (reference sequence). Trimming pared 2 bases from V and 5 bases from J, leaving 10 bases between. This CDR3 region has 13 residues. The CDR3 DNA sequence: TGTGCCAGCAGCTTCGGACAGCCTACTGAAGCTTTCTTT. The encoded protein is CASSFGQPTEAFF.

This chain uses TRBV19 with TRBJ2-5, with D tentatively TRBD2 (5 bases). Trimming removed 11 bases from V and 5 bases from J, with 21 bases in between. The CDR3 is 14 amino acids. The V gene's germline CDR1 is LNHDA and CDR2 SQIVND (reference sequence). DNA for the CDR3: TGTGCCCTACATGCGGGCCGTCGACTGGAGACCCAGTACTTC. Amino acids: CALHAGRRLETQYF.

This chain joins TRBV6-6 and TRBJ2-6, with 10 bases fitting TRBD1. The CDR3 covers 16 residues. The germline CDR1 and CDR2 sequences are MNHNY and SVGAGI (reference sequence). V trimming: 2 bases; J trimming: 5 bases; junction bases outside the gene matches: 3. CDR3 sequence (DNA): TGTGCCAGCAGTTACACCGACAGGGGGCGGGCCAACGTCCTGACTTTC. Protein sequence: CASSYTDRGRANVLTF.

In this sample, this clone turned up a few times. The CDR3 spells CASSLARQAVEQYF. As DNA, the CDR3 is TGTGCCAGCAGCTTAGCGCGACAGGCCGTCGAGCAGTACTTC. The J gene is TRBJ2-7, the V gene TRBV7-6, with D possibly TRBD1 on 6 matching bases. The germline V and J ends were trimmed by 0 bases and 6 bases, with 12 bases remaining between them. Germline CDR1 reads SGHVS; CDR2 reads FNYEAQ. The CDR3 is 14 amino acids.

The J gene is TRBJ1-5, the V gene TRBV27; D possibly corresponds to TRBD1 (5 bases). CDR3 length equals 13 residues. Per the germline V gene, CDR1 is MNHEY and CDR2 is SMNVEV (reference sequence). Trimming cost V 3 bases and J 9 bases, with 12 bases left between them. The CDR3 loop is CASSFRRGGPQHF. The CDR3, as DNA: TGTGCCAGCAGTTTCCGTAGGGGCGGGCCCCAGCATTTT.

V is TRBV6-5 and J is TRBJ1-5; 9 bases match TRBD1. The CDR3 contains 15 residues. Germline V gene lookup returns CDR1 MNHEY and CDR2 SVGAGI. Trimming at V came to 5 bases and at J to 7 bases, leaving 9 bases not matched to a gene. The CDR3 DNA sequence: TGTGCCAGCAGTAAACAGGGGGCTAGAGGGCAGCCCCAGCATTTT. This gives the protein CASSKQGARGQPQHF.

The genes are TRBV5-1 and TRBJ2-5, with 7 bases identical to TRBD1. Germline trimming cut 3 bases from V and 0 bases from J; bases unmatched to any gene: 14. CDR1 is SGHRS and CDR2 is YFSETQ in the germline V gene. This CDR3 has 18 amino acids. CDR3 amino acids: CASSSTGTANSYQETQYF. CDR3 nucleotide sequence: TGCGCCAGCAGCTCGACCGGGACAGCGAATTCCTACCAAGAGACCCAGTACTTC. Supplemented by reference TRBV5-1 and TRBJ2-5, the full variable domain reads KAGVTQTPRYLIKTRGQQVTLSCSPISGHRSVSWYQQTPGQGLQFLFEYFSETQRNKGNFPGRFSGRQFSNSRSEMNVSTLELGDSALYLCASSSTGTANSYQETQYFGPGTRLLVL.

This chain links TRBV27 with TRBJ2-3, with 8 bases lining up with TRBD1. CDR3 length: 17 residues. Germline V gives CDR1 MNHEY, CDR2 SMNVEV (reference sequence). V lost 3 bases and J lost 2; bases outside the gene matches: 10. This CDR3 is CASSFFTGTGFTDTQYF. The CDR3 coding sequence is TGTGCCAGCAGTTTCTTTACCGGGACAGGCTTCACAGATACGCAGTATTTT.

The V gene is TRBV5-6, the J gene TRBJ2-3; TRBD1 matches at 7 bases. CDR3 size: 15 residues. J was trimmed by 1 base and V by 2 bases; bases with no gene match: 4. The germline V gene encodes CDR1 SGHDT and CDR2 YYEEEE. This chain's CDR3 is CASSLGGWGTDTQYF. The CDR3 DNA is TGTGCCAGCAGCTTAGGGGGCTGGGGCACAGATACGCAGTATTTT. Complete variable domain (other parts from reference TRBV5-6 and TRBJ2-3): DAGVTQSPTHLIKTRGQQVTLRCSPKSGHDTVSWYQQALGQGPQFIFQYYEEEERQRGNFPDRFSGHQFPNYSSELNVNALLLGDSALYLCASSLGGWGTDTQYFGPGTRLTVL.

The chain is built from TRBV11-2 and TRBJ2-7, with 8 positions matching TRBD1. Germline CDR1 is SGHAT and CDR2 is FQNNGV. With 5 bases clipped from V and 1 base from J, the junction kept 7 bases outside the gene matches. The CDR3 spans 15 residues. CDR3 sequence: CASSPRDRRSYEQYF. CDR3 DNA sequence: TGTGCCAGCAGCCCAAGGGACAGGAGGTCCTACGAGCAGTACTTC.

This sequence joins TRBV2 and TRBJ2-1; TRBD2 matches at 9 bases. V trimming: 6 bases; J trimming: 7 bases; junction bases outside the gene matches: 7. The CDR3 totals 14 residues. Germline values: CDR1 SNHLY, CDR2 FYNNEI. The CDR3 protein is CASSQTSGQNEQFF. In DNA, the CDR3 is TGTGCCAGCAGCCAGACTAGCGGTCAAAATGAGCAGTTCTTC.

The V gene is TRBV29-1, the J gene TRBJ2-3; TRBD1 aligns across 11 bases. The CDR3 contains 14 residues. The germline V gene encodes CDR1 SQVTM and CDR2 ANQGSEA. J was trimmed by 4 bases and V by 1 base; bases with no gene match: 1. CDR3 amino acids: CSVEGGQGADTQYF. CDR3 DNA sequence: TGCAGCGTTGAAGGGGGACAGGGGGCAGATACGCAGTATTTT.

The chain joins TRBV10-3 to TRBJ1-2, with 10 bases identical to TRBD1. Germline CDR1 is ENHRY and CDR2 is SYGVKD. V shed 6 bases and J 3 bases; nucleotides not matched to a gene: 4. CDR3 size: 14 residues. CDR3 protein: CAIRGTGEDYGYTF. The CDR3 DNA reads TGTGCCATCAGGGGGACAGGGGAGGACTATGGCTACACCTTC.

The count of this clone is one. The chain is built from TRBV2 and TRBJ2-2, with D perhaps matching TRBD2 (5 bases). V lost 7 bases, J lost 2 bases, and 17 bases lay in between. This CDR3 has 16 residues. From germline, CDR1 is SNHLY and CDR2 FYNNEI. CDR3 residues: CASTPWVDSNTGELFF. The CDR3 coding sequence is TGTGCCAGCACGCCCTGGGTGGACTCCAACACCGGGGAGCTGTTTTTT.

The DNA for the CDR3 is TGTGCCAGCAGTAGCGGGACAGGGTGGAGCACAGATACGCAGTATTTT. Translated: CASSSGTGWSTDTQYF. The V gene is TRBV2, the J gene TRBJ2-3; 9 nucleotides match TRBD1. CDR1 SNHLY and CDR2 FYNNEI come from the germline V gene. This CDR3 contains 16 residues. Germline trimming cut 5 bases from V and 0 bases from J; bases unmatched to any gene: 6.

V is TRBV16 and J is TRBJ1-2; no clear D gene. Germline V CDR1 and CDR2: KGHSY, FQNENV. The CDR3 is 14 residues long. Trimming took off 5 bases at V and 8 bases at J, with 18 bases between the two ends. The CDR3 is CASSSRNPPGGYTF. The CDR3 bases are TGTGCCAGCAGCTCCCGGAACCCCCCGGGAGGCTACACCTTC.

This chain connects TRBV7-3 to TRBJ2-5; 9 bases align to TRBD1. The ends lost 3 bases at V and 6 bases at J; junction bases unmatched: 8. The CDR3 extends over 15 amino acids. Germline values: CDR1 SGHTA, CDR2 FQGTGA. The CDR3 reads CASSLGQGRDQTQYF. The CDR3 DNA is TGTGCCAGCAGCTTGGGACAGGGAAGGGATCAGACCCAGTACTTC.

A note on this clone: At one end, the junction sequence differs from germline, possibly due to a read error. The CDR3 nucleotides are TGTGCCAGCAGCTCGGGACAGGCTTACTATGGCTACGCCTTC. It yields the protein CASSSGQAYYGYAF. The chain combines TRBV5-6 with TRBJ1-2; 8 nucleotides align to TRBD1. CDR1 is SGHDT, CDR2 YYEEEE, per germline. The CDR3 sequence is 14 residues long.

This chain links TRBV18 with TRBJ2-1; 9 bases map to TRBD1. Trimming took 2 bases from V and 8 from J; bases not matched to a gene: 7. Germline lookup yields CDR1 KGHSH and CDR2 LQKENI. The CDR3 runs to 15 residues. The CDR3 protein is CASSPGTGSVHEQFF. The CDR3 nucleotides read TGTGCCAGCTCACCAGGGACAGGGTCAGTTCATGAGCAGTTCTTC.

The chain is built from TRBV10-3 and TRBJ2-1, with 9 positions matching TRBD1. This CDR3 is built from 15 residues. J gave up 4 bases and V 4 bases, and 5 bases lay outside the gene matches. CDR1 is ENHRY and CDR2 is SYGVKD in the germline V gene. The CDR3 DNA sequence: TGTGCCATCAGTGTGGGACAGGGACTTTACAATGAGCAGTTCTTC. Its protein is CAISVGQGLYNEQFF.

The CDR3 is CASRDSRSGTYEQYF. The CDR3 DNA sequence: TGTGCCAGCAGGGACTCCCGGAGCGGGACCTACGAGCAGTACTTC. This chain uses TRBV28 with TRBJ2-7; 7 bases are shared with TRBD2. Germline V gene lookup returns CDR1 MDHEN and CDR2 SYDVKM. The CDR3 runs 15 residues. The V segment lost 6 bases and the J segment 2 bases; nucleotides outside the gene matches: 10.

The CDR3 nucleotides are TGTGCCAGCAGCTTGGACCCCGTTGGGACAGGGGGGGGAGCGGATACGCAGTATTTT. This encodes CASSLDPVGTGGGADTQYF. V usage is TRBV5-4 and J usage is TRBJ2-3; 11 nucleotides agree with TRBD1. The germline V gene has CDR1 SGHNT and CDR2 YYREEE (reference sequence). J lost 6 bases, V lost 0 bases, and 15 bases had no gene match. The CDR3 contains 19 residues. Based on the CDR3 plus reference TRBV5-4 and TRBJ2-3, the full variable domain is ETGVTQSPTHLIKTRGQQVTLRCSSQSGHNTVSWYQQALGQGPQFIFQYYREEENGRGNFPPRFSGLQFPNYSSELNVNALELDDSALYLCASSLDPVGTGGGADTQYFGPGTRLTVL.